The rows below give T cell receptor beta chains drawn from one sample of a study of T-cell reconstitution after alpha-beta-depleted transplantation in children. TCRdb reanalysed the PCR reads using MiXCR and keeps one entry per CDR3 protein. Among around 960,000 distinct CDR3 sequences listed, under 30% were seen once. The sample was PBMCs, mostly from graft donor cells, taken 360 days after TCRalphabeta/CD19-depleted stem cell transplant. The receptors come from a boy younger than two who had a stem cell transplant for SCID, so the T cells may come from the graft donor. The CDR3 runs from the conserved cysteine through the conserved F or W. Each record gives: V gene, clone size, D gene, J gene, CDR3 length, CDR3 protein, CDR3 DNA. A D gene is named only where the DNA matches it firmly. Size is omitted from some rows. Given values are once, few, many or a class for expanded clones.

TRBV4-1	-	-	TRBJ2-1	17	CASSQVWRQVPYNEQFF	TGCGCCAGCAGCCAAGTATGGAGACAAGTCCCCTACAATGAGCAGTTCTTC
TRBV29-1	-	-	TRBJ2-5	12	CSVSGRQETQYF	TGCAGCGTCTCGGGACGGCAAGAGACCCAGTACTTC
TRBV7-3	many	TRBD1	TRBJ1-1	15	CASSRTGGLNTEAFF	TGTGCCAGCAGCCGTACAGGGGGGTTGAACACTGAAGCTTTCTTT
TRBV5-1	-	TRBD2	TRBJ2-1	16	CASSKRTSGAEDEQFF	TGCGCCAGCAGCAAACGGACTAGCGGGGCCGAGGATGAGCAGTTCTTC
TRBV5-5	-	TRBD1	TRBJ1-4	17	CASSPRGPTPRNEKLFF	TGTGCCAGCAGCCCCAGGGGGCCCACCCCCCGAAATGAAAAACTGTTTTTT
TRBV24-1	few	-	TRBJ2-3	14	CATSDPRDTDTQYF	TGTGCCACCAGTGATCCCCGGGACACAGATACGCAGTATTTT
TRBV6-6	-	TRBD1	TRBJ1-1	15	CASSYSQGGNTEAFF	TGTGCCAGCAGTTACTCTCAGGGGGGGAACACTGAAGCTTTCTTT
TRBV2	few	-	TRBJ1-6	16	CASSAGRFAYNSPLHF	TGTGCCAGCAGTGCAGGACGTTTCGCCTATAATTCACCCCTCCACTTT
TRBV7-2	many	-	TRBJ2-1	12	CASSLTLREQFF	TGTGCCAGCAGCTTGACCCTCAGAGAGCAGTTCTTC
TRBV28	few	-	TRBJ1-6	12	CASSPSGSPLHF	TGTGCCAGCAGTCCCAGCGGTTCACCCCTCCACTTT
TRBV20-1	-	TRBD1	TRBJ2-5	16	CSAGPGGVAAQETQYF	TGCAGTGCGGGCCCAGGGGGCGTGGCGGCTCAAGAGACCCAGTACTTC
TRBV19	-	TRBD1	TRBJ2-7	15	CASSKGQGAFYEQYF	TGTGCCAGTAGTAAGGGACAGGGGGCGTTCTACGAGCAGTACTTC
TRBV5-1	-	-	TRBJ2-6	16	CASSFLEGAGANVLTF	TGCGCCAGCAGCTTCCTTGAAGGGGCTGGGGCCAACGTCCTGACTTTC
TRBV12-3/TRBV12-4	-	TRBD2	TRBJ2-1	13	CASSAGLAYEQFF	TGTGCCAGCAGTGCCGGACTAGCCTATGAGCAGTTCTTC
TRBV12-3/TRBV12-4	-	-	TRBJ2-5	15	CASSPQGSSEETQYF	TGTGCCAGCAGTCCCCAGGGCAGTTCGGAAGAGACCCAGTACTTC
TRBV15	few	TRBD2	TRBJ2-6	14	CATWGGDGANVLTF	TGTGCCACCTGGGGAGGGGATGGGGCCAACGTCCTGACTTTC
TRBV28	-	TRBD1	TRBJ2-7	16	CASSHARTGSSYEQYF	TGTGCCAGCAGTCATGCCCGGACAGGATCCTCCTACGAGCAGTACTTC
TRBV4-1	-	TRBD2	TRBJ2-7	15	CASSHVGLATYEQYF	TGCGCCAGCAGCCACGTAGGACTAGCGACCTACGAGCAGTACTTC
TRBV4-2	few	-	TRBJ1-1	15	CASSQESGVNTEAFF	TGTGCCAGCAGCCAAGAGTCAGGGGTGAACACTGAAGCTTTCTTT
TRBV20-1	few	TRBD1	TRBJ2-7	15	CSARDAGRGHYEQYF	TGCAGTGCTAGAGATGCGGGCAGGGGGCATTACGAGCAGTACTTC